This T cell receptor (beta chain) was found in a study of tumor and adjacent non-tumor tissue in lung cancer. Whole-study context: The patients, around 11 men and a handful of women, were roughly 31 to 80 with stage I to III disease. Each sample yielded 4 million to 5 million productive TCRbeta reads on average.

Germline values: CDR1 LGHNA, CDR2 YSLEER. This CDR3 region has 13 residues. This sample's RNA came from whole unsorted tissue. The normal lung tissue was taken more than 3 cm from the tumor edge. Donors were chemotherapy-naive, newly diagnosed lung cancer surgical patients in China, August–late 2014. To note about this clonotype: Its cognate antigen is unknown. At one end, the junction sequence differs from germline, possibly due to a read error.

Three rounds of nested PCR, following a modified ARM-PCR protocol, produced the TCRbeta library. MiXCR, applied by TCRdb to the multiplex PCR reads, yields one record per CDR3 protein. The table has around 76,000 distinct CDR3 sequences, less than 85% seen once. General study points: In normal lung, the top 100 clones were significantly more dominant than in tumor.

The V and J genes are TRBV4-3 and TRBJ1-2; D call uncertain. The sample consisted of distant non-tumor lung tissue. The clonotype was recovered from a man aged 65-85 years with non-small cell lung cancer. CDR3 in amino acids: CASSQGAAYDYIF. The CDR3, as DNA: TGCGCCAGCAGCCAAGGGGCGGCATATGACTACATCTTC.